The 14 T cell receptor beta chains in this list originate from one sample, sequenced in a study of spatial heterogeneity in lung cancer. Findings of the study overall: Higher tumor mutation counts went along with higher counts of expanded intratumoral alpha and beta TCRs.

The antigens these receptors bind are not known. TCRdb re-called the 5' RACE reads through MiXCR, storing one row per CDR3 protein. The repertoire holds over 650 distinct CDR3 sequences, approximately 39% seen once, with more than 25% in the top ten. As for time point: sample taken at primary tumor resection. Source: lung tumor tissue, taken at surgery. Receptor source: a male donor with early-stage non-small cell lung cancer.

In DNA, the CDR3 is TGTGCCAGCAGGCCGGGACAGGGCACAGATACGCAGTATTTT. This encodes CASRPGQGTDTQYF. V is TRBV7-3 and J is TRBJ2-3, with 8 bases identical to TRBD1. This CDR3 spans 14 amino acids. With 6 bases clipped from V and 1 base from J, the junction kept 3 bases outside the gene matches. The V gene's germline CDR1 is SGHTA and CDR2 FQGTGA.

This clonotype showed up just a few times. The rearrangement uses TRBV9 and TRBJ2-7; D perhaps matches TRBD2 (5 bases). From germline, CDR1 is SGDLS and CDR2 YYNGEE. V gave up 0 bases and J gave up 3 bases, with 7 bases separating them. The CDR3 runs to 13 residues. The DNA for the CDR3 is TGTGCCAGCAGCGTAGCCGGGAACTACGAGCAGTACTTC. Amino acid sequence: CASSVAGNYEQYF.

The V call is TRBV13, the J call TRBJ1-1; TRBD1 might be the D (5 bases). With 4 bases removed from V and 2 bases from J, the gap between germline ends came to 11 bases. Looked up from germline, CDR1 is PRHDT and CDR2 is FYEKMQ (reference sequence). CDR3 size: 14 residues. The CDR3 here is CASSSDSLNTEAFF. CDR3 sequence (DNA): TGTGCCAGCAGCTCAGACAGCCTTAACACTGAAGCTTTCTTT.

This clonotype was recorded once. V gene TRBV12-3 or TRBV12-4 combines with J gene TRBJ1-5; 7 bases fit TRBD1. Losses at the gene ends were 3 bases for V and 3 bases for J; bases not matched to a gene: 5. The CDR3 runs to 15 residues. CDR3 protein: CASSFGTAFNQPQHF. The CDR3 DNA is TGTGCCAGCAGTTTCGGGACAGCCTTCAATCAGCCCCAGCATTTT.

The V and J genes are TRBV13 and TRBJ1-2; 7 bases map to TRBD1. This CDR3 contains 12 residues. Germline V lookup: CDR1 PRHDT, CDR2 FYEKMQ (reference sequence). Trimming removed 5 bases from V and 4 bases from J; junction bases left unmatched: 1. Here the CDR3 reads CASSRQGYGYTF. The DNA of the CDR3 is TGTGCCAGCAGCAGACAGGGCTATGGCTACACCTTC.

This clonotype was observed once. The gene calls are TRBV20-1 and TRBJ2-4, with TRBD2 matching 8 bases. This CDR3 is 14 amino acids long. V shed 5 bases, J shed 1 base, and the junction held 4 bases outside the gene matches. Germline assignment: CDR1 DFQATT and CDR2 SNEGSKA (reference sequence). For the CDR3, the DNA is TGCAGTGCTCTACAGCGGGAGGCCAAAAACATTCAGTACTTC. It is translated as CSALQREAKNIQYF.

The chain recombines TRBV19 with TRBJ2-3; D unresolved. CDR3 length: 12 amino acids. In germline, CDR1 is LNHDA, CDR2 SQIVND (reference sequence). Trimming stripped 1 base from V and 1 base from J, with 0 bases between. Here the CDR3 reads CASSIGTDTQYF. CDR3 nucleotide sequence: TGTGCCAGTAGTATAGGCACAGATACGCAGTATTTT.

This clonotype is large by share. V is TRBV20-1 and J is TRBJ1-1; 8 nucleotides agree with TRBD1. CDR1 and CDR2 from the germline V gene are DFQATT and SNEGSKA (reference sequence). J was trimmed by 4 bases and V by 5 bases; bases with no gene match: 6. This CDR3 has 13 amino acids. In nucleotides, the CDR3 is TGCAGTGCTCCGGACAGGGTGAGCACTGAAGCTTTCTTT. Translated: CSAPDRVSTEAFF.

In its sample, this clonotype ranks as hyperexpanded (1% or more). The CDR3, as DNA: TGTGCCAGCAGTCCAGGGACAGGGAACTACGAGCAGTACTTC. Translated, it gives CASSPGTGNYEQYF. J is TRBJ2-7 and V is TRBV28; 9 bases agree with TRBD1. With 5 bases clipped from V and 3 bases from J, the junction kept 5 bases outside the gene matches. This CDR3 contains 14 residues. Germline assignment: CDR1 MDHEN and CDR2 SYDVKM.

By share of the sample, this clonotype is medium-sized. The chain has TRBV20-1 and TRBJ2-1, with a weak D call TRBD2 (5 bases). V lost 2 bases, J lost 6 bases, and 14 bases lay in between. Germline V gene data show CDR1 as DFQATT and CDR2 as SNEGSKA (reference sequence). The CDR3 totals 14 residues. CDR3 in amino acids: CSARPLGEGNEQFF. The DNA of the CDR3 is TGCAGTGCTAGACCGTTGGGAGAAGGCAATGAGCAGTTCTTC.

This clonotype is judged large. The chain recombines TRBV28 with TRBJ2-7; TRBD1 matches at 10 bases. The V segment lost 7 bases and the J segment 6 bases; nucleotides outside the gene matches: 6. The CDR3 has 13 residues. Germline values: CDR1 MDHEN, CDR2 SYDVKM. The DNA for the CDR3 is TGTGCCAGCATCGCGGACAGGGGGTCCGAGCAGTACTTC. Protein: CASIADRGSEQYF.

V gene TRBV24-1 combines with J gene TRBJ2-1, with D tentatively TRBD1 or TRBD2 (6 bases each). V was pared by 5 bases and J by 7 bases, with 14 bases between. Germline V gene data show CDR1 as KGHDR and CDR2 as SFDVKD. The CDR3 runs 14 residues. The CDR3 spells CATSGTLGGNEQFF. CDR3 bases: TGTGCCACCAGTGGTACCCTAGGGGGGAATGAGCAGTTCTTC.

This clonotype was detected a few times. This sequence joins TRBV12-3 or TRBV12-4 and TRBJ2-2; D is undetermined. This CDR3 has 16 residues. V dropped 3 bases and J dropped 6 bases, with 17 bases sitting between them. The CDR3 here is CASSFGSLPRAGELFF. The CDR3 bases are TGTGCCAGCAGTTTCGGTTCCCTACCACGGGCCGGGGAGCTGTTTTTT.

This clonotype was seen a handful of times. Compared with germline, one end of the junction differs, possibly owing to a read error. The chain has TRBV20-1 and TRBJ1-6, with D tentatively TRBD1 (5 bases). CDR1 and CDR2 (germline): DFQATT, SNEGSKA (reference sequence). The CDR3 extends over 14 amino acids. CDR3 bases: TGCAGTGCAAGAGTAGACAGTCCAAATTCACCCCTCCACTTT. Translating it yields CSARVDSPNSPLHF.